This T cell receptor (beta chain) is drawn from a study of blood T cell repertoires in COVID-19. As for the study in general: Both acute and convalescent COVID-19 samples were obtained from the United States, Italy and Spain. T cells, B-cell-depleted T cells, or PBMCs supplied cDNA or gDNA.

Repertoires were generated with immunoSEQ multiplex PCR, while TCRdb's copy carries only in-frame clones and drops some. The table records about 47,000 clones, about 90% of them present only once. Germline CDR1 is LNHDA and CDR2 is SQIVND (reference sequence). Trimming cost V 5 bases and J 4 bases, with 18 bases left between them. The CDR3 spans 16 residues. The chain is built from TRBV19 and TRBJ1-5; the D is unclear. Source material: peripheral blood. The receptor's source is a man in his sixties or seventies with active COVID-19. CDR3 sequence reads: CASSSRSRGYNQPQHF. Here the CDR3 DNA reads TGTGCCAGTAGTTCGCGGTCGCGGGGATATAATCAGCCCCAGCATTTT. The full variable domain, in which reference TRBV19 and TRBJ1-5 provide the parts outside the CDR3, is DGGITQSPKYLFRKEGQNVTLSCEQNLNHDAMYWYRQDPGQGLRLIYYSQIVNDFQKGDIAEGYSVSREKKESFPLTVTSAQKNPTAFYLCASSSRSRGYNQPQHFGDGTRLSIL.